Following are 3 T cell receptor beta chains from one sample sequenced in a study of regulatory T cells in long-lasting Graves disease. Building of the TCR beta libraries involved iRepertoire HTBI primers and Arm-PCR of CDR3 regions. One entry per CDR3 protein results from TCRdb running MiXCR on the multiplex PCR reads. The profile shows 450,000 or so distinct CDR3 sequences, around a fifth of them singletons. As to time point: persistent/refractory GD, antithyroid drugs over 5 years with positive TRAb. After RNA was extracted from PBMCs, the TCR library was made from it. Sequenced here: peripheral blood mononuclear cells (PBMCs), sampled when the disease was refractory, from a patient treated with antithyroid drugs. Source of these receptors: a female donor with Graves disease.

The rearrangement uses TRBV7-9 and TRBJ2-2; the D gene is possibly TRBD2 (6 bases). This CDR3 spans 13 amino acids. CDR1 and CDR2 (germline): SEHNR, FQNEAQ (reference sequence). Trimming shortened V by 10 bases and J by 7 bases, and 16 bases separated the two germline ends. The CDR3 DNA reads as TGTGCCAACCGGGAGAGCTCTTTCGGGGAGCTGTTTTTT. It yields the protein CANRESSFGELFF.

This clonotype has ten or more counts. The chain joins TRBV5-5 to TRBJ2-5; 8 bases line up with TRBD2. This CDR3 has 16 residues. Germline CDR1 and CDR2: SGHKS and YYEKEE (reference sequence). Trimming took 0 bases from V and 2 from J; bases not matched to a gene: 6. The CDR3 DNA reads TGTGCCAGCAGCTTGGAAGCGGGAGAGCCACAAGAGACCCAGTACTTC. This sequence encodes CASSLEAGEPQETQYF.

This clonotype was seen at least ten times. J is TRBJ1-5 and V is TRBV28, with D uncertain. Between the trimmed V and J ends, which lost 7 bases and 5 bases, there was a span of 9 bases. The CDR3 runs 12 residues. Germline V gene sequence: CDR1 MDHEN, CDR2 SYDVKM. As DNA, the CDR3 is TGTGCCAGCACCCAAGTGGATCAGCCCCAGCATTTT. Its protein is CASTQVDQPQHF.